The clone carrying this TCR beta chain was recorded once. This sample is part of a study of T cell changes during pregnancy in multiple sclerosis. Libraries were prepared by immunoSEQ multiplex PCR; TCRdb keeps only in-frame clonotypes and omits some of them. The data contain 80,000 to 100,000 clones, roughly 89% of them seen just once; the ten biggest clones take up about 1.7%. Germline loops: CDR1 SGDLS, CDR2 YYNGEE. The CDR3 consists of 15 residues. V was cut by 3 bases and J by 1 base, with 11 bases left in between. The V gene is TRBV9, the J gene TRBJ1-3; no firm D call. The sample here was peripheral blood, taken after pregnancy. The receptor was derived from a female donor in good health, enrolled as a control in a pregnancy study. CDR3 region: CASSGFGVSGNTIYF. For the CDR3, the DNA is TGTGCCAGCAGCGGGTTCGGGGTTTCTGGAAACACCATATATTTT. The full variable domain, rest sourced from reference TRBV9 and TRBJ1-3, is DSGVTQTPKHLITATGQRVTLRCSPRSGDLSVYWYQQSLDQGLQFLIQYYNGEERAKGNILERFSAQQFPDLHSELNLSSLELGDSALYFCASSGFGVSGNTIYFGEGSWLTVV.